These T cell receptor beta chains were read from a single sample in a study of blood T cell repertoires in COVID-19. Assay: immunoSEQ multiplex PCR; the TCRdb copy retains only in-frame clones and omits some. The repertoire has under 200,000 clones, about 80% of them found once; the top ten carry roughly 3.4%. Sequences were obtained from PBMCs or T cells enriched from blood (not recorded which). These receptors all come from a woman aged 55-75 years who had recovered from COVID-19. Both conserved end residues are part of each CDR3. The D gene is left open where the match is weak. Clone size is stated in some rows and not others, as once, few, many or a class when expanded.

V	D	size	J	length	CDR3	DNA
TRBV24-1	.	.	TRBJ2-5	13	CATSGWGEETQYF	TGTGCCACCAGTGGATGGGGGGAAGAGACCCAGTACTTC
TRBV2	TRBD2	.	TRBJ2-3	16	CASAVSGLVGTDTQYF	TGTGCCAGCGCAGTATCGGGACTAGTAGGGACAGATACGCAGTATTTT
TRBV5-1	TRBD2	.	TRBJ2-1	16	CASSTPSGGGLNEQFF	TGCGCCAGCAGCACCCCTAGCGGGGGAGGCCTCAATGAGCAGTTCTTC
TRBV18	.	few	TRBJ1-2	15	CASSPPGGTNYGYTF	TGTGCCAGCTCACCCCCTGGAGGCACTAACTATGGCTACACCTTC
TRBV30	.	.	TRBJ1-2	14	CAWSSRDSPGGYTF	TGTGCCTGGAGCTCCCGGGACTCTCCAGGGGGCTACACCTTC
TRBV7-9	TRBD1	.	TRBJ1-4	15	CASSLDRGTNEKLFF	TGTGCCAGCAGCTTAGACAGGGGTACTAATGAAAAACTGTTTTTT
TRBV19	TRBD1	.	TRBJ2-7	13	CASSMGTDYEQYF	TGTGCCAGTAGTATGGGGACAGACTACGAGCAGTACTTC
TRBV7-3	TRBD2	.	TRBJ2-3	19	CASSLWRLAGVRSTDTQYF	TGTGCCAGCAGCTTATGGCGACTAGCGGGGGTACGTAGCACAGATACGCAGTATTTT
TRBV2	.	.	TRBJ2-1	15	CASSVLGTLYNEQFF	TGTGCCAGCAGTGTTTTGGGGACTCTCTACAATGAGCAGTTCTTC
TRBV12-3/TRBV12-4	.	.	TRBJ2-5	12	CASSPQGETQYF	TGTGCCAGCAGTCCACAGGGCGAGACCCAGTACTTC
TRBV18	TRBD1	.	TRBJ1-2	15	CASSLGQGSDYGYTF	TGTGCCAGCTCACTGGGACAGGGCAGTGACTATGGCTACACCTTC